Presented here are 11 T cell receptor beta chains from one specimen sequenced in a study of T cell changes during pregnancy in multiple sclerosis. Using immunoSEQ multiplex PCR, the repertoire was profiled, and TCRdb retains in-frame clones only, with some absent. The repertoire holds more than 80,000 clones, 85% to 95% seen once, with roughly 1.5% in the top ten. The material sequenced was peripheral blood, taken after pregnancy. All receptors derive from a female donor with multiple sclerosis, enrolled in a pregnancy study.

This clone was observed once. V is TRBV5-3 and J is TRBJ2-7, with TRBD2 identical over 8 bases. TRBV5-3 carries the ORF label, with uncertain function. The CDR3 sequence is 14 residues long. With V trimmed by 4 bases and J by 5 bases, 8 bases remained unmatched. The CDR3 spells CARSRPAGEHEQYF. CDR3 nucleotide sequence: TGTGCCAGAAGCAGGCCAGCGGGAGAACACGAGCAGTACTTC.

CDR3 region: CSAQFNNEQFF. The CDR3 bases are TGCAGTGCACAGTTTAACAATGAGCAGTTCTTC. The chain links TRBV20-1 to TRBJ2-1; D gene uncertain. This CDR3 is 11 amino acids long. V gave up 6 bases and J gave up 5 bases, with 8 bases separating them. CDR1 is DFQATT, CDR2 SNEGSKA, per germline (reference sequence).

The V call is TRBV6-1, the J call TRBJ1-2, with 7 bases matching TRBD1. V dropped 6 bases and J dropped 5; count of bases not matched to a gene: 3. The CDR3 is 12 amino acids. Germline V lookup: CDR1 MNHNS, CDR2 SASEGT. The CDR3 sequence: CASSMGQYGYTF. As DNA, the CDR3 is TGTGCCAGCAGCATGGGACAGTATGGCTACACCTTC.

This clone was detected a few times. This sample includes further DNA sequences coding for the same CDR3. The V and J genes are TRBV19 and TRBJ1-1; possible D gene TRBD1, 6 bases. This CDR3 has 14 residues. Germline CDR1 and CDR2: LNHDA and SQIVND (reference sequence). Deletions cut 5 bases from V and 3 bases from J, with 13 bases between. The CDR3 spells CASSPRGEDTEAFF. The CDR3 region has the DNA TGTGCCAGTAGTCCCAGGGGCGAGGACACTGAAGCTTTCTTT.

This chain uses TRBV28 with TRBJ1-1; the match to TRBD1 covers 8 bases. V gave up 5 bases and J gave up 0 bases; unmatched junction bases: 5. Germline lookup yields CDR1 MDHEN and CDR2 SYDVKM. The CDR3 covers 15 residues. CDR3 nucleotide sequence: TGTGCCAGCAGTCCTTCCAGGGGGCTGAACACTGAAGCTTTCTTT. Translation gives CASSPSRGLNTEAFF.

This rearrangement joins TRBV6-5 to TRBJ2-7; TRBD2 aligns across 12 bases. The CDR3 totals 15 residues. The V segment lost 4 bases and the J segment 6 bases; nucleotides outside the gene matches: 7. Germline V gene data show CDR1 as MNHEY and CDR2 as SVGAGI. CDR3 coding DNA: TGTGCCAGCAGTTCGCTAGCGGGAGGGCCTGGCGAGCAGTACTTC. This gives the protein CASSSLAGGPGEQYF.

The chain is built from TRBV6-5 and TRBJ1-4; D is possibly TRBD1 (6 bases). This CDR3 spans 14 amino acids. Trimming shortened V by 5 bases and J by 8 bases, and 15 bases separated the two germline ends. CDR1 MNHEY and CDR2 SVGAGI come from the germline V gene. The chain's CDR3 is CASSPTGSQEKLFF. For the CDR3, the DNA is TGTGCCAGCAGTCCCACAGGGTCGCAAGAAAAACTGTTTTTT.

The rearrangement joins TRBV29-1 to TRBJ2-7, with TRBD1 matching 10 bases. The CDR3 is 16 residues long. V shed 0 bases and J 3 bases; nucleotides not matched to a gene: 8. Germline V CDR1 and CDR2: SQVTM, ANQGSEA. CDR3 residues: CSVEDQTGGWGYEQYF. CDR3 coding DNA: TGCAGCGTTGAAGATCAGACAGGGGGCTGGGGCTACGAGCAGTACTTC.

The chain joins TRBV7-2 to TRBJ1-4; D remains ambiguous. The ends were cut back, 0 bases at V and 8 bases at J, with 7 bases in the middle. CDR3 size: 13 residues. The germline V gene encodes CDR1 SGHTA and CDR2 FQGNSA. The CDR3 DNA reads TGTGCCAGCAGCTTAGCGGCAGGAGAAAAACTGTTTTTT. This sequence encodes CASSLAAGEKLFF.

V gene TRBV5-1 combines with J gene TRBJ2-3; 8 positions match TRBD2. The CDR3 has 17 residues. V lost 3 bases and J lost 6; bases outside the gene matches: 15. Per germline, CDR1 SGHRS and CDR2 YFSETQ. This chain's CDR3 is CASSSSGSSPYYDTQYF. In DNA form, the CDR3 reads TGCGCCAGCAGCTCTAGCGGGTCGAGTCCTTATTACGATACGCAGTATTTT.

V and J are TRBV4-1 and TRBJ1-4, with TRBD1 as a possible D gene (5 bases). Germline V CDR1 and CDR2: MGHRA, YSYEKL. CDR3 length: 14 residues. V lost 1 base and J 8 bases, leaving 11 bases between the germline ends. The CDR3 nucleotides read TGCGCCAGCAGCCAAGCGGGGGTCCGGGAAAAACTGTTTTTT. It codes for CASSQAGVREKLFF.